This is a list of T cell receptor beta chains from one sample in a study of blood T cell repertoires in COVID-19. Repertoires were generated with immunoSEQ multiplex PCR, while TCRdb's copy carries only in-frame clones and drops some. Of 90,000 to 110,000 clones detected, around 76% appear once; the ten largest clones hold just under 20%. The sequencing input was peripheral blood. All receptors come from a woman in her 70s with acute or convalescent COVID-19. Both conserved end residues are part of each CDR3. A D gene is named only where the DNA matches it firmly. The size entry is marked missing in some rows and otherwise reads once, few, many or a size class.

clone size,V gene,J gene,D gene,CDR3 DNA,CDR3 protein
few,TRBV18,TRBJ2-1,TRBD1,TGTGCCAGCTCACCAGAGGGACAGGGGGTTCCAACTAACAATGAGCAGTTCTTC,CASSPEGQGVPTNNEQFF
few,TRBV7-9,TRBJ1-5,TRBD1,TGTGCCAGCAGCCGAGGCCCAGGGGGAAATGGAAATCAGCCCCAGCATTTT,CASSRGPGGNGNQPQHF
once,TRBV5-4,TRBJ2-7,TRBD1,TGTGCCAGCAGCTTGGCCGGCTGGGACAGCTACGAGCAGTACTTC,CASSLAGWDSYEQYF
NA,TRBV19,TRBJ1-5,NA,TGTGCCAGTAGTGCCTCGGGGATGAACAATCAGCCCCAGCATTTT,CASSASGMNNQPQHF
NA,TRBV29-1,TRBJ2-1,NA,TGCAGCGTTGACGGCAGGGGCTCCTACAATGAGCAGTTCTTC,CSVDGRGSYNEQFF
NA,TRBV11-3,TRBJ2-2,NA,TGTGCCAGCAGCTTTGGTCACTCTGGGGAGCTGTTTTTT,CASSFGHSGELFF
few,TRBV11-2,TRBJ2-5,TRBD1,TGTGCCAGCAGCGAGACAGGGTGGATGGAGACCCAGTACTTC,CASSETGWMETQYF
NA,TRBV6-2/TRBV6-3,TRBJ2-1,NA,TGTGCCAGCAGTAATCCGGGACACCACAATGAGCAGTTCTTC,CASSNPGHHNEQFF
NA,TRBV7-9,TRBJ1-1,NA,TGTGCCAGCAGCCAGCAGGGTTCCCTTTCCTCTGAAGCTTTCTTT,CASSQQGSLSSEAFF
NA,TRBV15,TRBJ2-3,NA,TGTGCCACCAGCAGAGATGTAGCGGTGTCAGGGAGGCTGATTTCGTCAGATACGCAGTATTTT,CATSRDVAVSGRLISSDTQYF
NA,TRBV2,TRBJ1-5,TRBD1,TGTGCCAGCAGTGCGGACAGGGGGGAGAATCAGCCCCAGCATTTT,CASSADRGENQPQHF
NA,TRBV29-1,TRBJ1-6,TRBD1,TGCAGCGTCACCCAGGGGGCATCGTCACCCCTCCACTTT,CSVTQGASSPLHF
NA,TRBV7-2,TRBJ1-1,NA,TGTGCCAGCAGCTCCCCCTACACTGAAGCTTTCTTT,CASSSPYTEAFF
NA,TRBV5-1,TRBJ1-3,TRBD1,TGCGCCAGCAGCTACGGGACAGGACGTGGAAACACCATATATTTT,CASSYGTGRGNTIYF
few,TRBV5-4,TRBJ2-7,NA,TGTGCCAGCAGCTTGGAAGGCAAGCGGTCCTACGAGCAGTACTTC,CASSLEGKRSYEQYF
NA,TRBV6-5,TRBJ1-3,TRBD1,TGTGCCAGCATCACGGGGACAGGAGCTGGAAACACCATATATTTT,CASITGTGAGNTIYF